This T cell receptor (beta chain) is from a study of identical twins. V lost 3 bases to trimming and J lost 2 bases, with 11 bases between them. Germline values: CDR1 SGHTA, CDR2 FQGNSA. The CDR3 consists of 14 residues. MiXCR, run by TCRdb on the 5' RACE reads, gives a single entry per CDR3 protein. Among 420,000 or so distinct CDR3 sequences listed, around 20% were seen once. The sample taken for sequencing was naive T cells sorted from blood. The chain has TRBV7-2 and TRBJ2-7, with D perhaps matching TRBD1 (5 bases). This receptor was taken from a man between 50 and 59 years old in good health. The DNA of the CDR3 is TGTGCCAGCAGCTTTCAGGGTCTCGCCTACGAGCAGTACTTC. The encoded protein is CASSFQGLAYEQYF. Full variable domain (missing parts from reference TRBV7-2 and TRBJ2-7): GAGVSQSPSNKVTEKGKDVELRCDPISGHTALYWYRQSLGQGLEFLIYFQGNSAPDKSGLPSDRFSAERTGGSVSTLTIQRTQQEDSAVYLCASSFQGLAYEQYFGPGTRLTVT.